What follows describes a single TCR beta chain. The sample holds a few counts of this clonotype. Its specific antigen is unknown. Within one base of it there is no much larger clone, and no base qualities were kept. The library was made by RT-PCR. Sequenced using a NextSeq 550. The public sequencing data were trimmed at Q25 with fastp and processed into clonotypes with MiXCR by TCRdb, which kept only in-frame beta chains. Rows with one shared CDR3 protein collapse into an entry with the most common genes and DNA. For this sample the table gives some 960,000 distinct CDR3 sequences, of which under 20% were detected only once. The top ten constitute approximately 5.9% of the sample. CDR1 and CDR2 are drawn from the germline V gene (reference sequence): MNHEY, SMNVEV. The CDR3 runs 15 amino acids, cysteine and phenylalanine included. Of the read, only the CDR3 DNA is kept; its 45 bases are in frame from base 1. Trimming takes 8 bases from V and 1 base from J, and the germline ends sit 18 bases apart.

This sample is part of a study of patients and donors after allogeneic stem cell transplantation (dated by TCRdb to 2018 to 2020). This sequence uses TRBV27 and TRBJ2-7; 6 matching bases give a weak D call of TRBD2. Sequencing was performed on blood, either unsorted or a sorted T cell fraction (not recorded which). The sequence was obtained from a human donor who was either an allogeneic HSCT recipient or a stem cell or donor lymphocyte infusion donor (not recorded which). It is not recorded whose cells these are; they may come from a transplant donor. The CDR3 region reads CASGRLGGISYEQYF. Read as DNA, the sequence is TGTGCCAGCGGCCGACTAGGAGGGATTTCCTACGAGCAGTACTTC.